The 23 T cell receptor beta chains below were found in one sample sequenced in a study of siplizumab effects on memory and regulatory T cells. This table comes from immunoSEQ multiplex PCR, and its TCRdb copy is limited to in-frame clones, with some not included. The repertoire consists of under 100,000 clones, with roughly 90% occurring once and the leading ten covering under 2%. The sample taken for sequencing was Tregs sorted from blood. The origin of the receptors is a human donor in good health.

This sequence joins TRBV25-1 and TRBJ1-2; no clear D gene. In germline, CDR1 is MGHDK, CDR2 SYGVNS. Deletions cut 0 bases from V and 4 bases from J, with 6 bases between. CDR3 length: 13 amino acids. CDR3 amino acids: CASSEYNSYGYTF. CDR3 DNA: TGTGCCAGCAGTGAATATAACAGCTATGGCTACACCTTC.

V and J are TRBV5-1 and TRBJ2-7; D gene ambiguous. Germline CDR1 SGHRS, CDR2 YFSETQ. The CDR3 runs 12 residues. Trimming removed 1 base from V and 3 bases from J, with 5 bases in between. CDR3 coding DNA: TGCGCCAGCAGCTTGACATACTACGAGCAGTACTTC. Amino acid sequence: CASSLTYYEQYF. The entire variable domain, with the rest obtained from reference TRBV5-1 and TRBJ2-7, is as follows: KAGVTQTPRYLIKTRGQQVTLSCSPISGHRSVSWYQQTPGQGLQFLFEYFSETQRNKGNFPGRFSGRQFSNSRSEMNVSTLELGDSALYLCASSLTYYEQYFGPGTRLTVT.

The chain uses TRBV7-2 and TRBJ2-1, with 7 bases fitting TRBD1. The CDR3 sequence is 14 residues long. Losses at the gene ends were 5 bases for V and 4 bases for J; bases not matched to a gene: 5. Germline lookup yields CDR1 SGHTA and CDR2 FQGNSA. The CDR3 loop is CASSRPGQYNEQFF. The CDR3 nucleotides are TGTGCCAGCAGCCGGCCGGGACAGTACAATGAGCAGTTCTTC.

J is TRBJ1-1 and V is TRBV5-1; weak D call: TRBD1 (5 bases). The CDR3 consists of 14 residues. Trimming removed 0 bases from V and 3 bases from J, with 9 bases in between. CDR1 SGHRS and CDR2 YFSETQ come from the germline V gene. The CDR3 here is CASSLVGRHTEAFF. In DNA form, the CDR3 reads TGCGCCAGCAGCTTGGTGGGGCGGCACACTGAAGCTTTCTTT.

For the CDR3, the DNA is TGTGCCAGTAGTATAGTCCCGGGACCTAGGGATACGCAGTATTTT. Amino acid sequence: CASSIVPGPRDTQYF. This sequence joins TRBV19 and TRBJ2-3; D possibly uses TRBD1 or TRBD2 (5 bases each). Trimming stripped 1 base from V and 6 bases from J, with 14 bases between. There are 15 residues in the CDR3. The germline V gene encodes CDR1 LNHDA and CDR2 SQIVND (reference sequence).

CDR3 sequence (DNA): TGTGCCAGTGTATCTAGGGGGGGAGCTTTCTTT. This encodes CASVSRGGAFF. The chain joins TRBV19 to TRBJ1-1, with a weak D call TRBD1 (6 bases). The CDR3 totals 11 residues. Germline V gives CDR1 LNHDA, CDR2 SQIVND (reference sequence). V lost 8 bases and J lost 10, with 14 bases in between.

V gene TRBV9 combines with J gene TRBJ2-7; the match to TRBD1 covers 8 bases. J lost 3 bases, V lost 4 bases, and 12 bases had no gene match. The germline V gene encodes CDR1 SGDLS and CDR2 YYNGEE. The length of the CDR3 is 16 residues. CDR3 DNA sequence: TGTGCCAGCAGCCCTCATTCTGGGACAGGCAACTACGAGCAGTACTTC. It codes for CASSPHSGTGNYEQYF. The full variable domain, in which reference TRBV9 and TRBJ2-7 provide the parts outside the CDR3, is DSGVTQTPKHLITATGQRVTLRCSPRSGDLSVYWYQQSLDQGLQFLIQYYNGEERAKGNILERFSAQQFPDLHSELNLSSLELGDSALYFCASSPHSGTGNYEQYFGPGTRLTVT.

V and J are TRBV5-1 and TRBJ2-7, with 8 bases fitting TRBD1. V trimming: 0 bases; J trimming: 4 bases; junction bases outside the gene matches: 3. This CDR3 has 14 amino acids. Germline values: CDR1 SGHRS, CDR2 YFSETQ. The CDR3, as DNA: TGCGCCAGCAGCTTGGGACAGGGGAAATACGAGCAGTACTTC. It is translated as CASSLGQGKYEQYF. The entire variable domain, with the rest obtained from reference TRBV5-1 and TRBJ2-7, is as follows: KAGVTQTPRYLIKTRGQQVTLSCSPISGHRSVSWYQQTPGQGLQFLFEYFSETQRNKGNFPGRFSGRQFSNSRSEMNVSTLELGDSALYLCASSLGQGKYEQYFGPGTRLTVT.

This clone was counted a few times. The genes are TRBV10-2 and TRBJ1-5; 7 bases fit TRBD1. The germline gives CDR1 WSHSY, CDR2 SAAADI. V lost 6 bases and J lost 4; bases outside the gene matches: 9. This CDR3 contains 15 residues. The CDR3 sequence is CASSDRDQRNQPQHF. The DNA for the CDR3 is TGCGCCAGCAGCGACAGGGACCAGAGGAATCAGCCCCAGCATTTT.

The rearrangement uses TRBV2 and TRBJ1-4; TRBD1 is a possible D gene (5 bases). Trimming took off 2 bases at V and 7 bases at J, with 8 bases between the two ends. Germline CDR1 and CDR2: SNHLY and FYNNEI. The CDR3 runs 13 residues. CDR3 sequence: CASSELGGEKLFF. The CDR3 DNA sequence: TGTGCCAGCAGTGAACTGGGGGGTGAAAAACTGTTTTTT. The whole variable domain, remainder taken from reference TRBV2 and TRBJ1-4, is EPEVTQTPSHQVTQMGQEVILRCVPISNHLYFYWYRQILGQKVEFLVSFYNNEISEKSEIFDDQFSVERPDGSNFTLKIRSTKLEDSAMYFCASSELGGEKLFFGSGTQLSVL.

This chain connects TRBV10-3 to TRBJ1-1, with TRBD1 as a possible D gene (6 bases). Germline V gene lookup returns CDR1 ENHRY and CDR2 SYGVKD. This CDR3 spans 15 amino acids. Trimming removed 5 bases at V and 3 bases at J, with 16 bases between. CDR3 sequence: CAISYGQGKDTEAFF. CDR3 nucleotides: TGTGCCATCAGTTATGGGCAGGGGAAGGACACTGAAGCTTTCTTT.

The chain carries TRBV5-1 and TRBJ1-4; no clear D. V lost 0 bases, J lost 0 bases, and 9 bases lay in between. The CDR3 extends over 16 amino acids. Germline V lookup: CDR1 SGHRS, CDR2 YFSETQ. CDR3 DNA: TGCGCCAGCAGCTTGGATCTCCGTGCAACTAATGAAAAACTGTTTTTT. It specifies CASSLDLRATNEKLFF. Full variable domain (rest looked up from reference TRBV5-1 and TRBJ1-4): KAGVTQTPRYLIKTRGQQVTLSCSPISGHRSVSWYQQTPGQGLQFLFEYFSETQRNKGNFPGRFSGRQFSNSRSEMNVSTLELGDSALYLCASSLDLRATNEKLFFGSGTQLSVL.

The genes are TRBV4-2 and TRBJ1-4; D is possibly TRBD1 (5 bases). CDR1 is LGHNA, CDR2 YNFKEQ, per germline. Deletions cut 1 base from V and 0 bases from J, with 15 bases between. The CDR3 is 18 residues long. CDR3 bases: TGTGCCAGCAGCCAAGGCGCAACCCCACAGGCAACTAATGAAAAACTGTTTTTT. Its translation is CASSQGATPQATNEKLFF.

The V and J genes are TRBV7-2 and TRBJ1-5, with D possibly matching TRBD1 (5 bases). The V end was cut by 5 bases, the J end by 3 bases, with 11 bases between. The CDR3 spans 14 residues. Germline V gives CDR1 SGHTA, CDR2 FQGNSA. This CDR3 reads CASSVSGSNQPQHF. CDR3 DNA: TGTGCCAGCAGCGTATCAGGGTCCAATCAGCCCCAGCATTTT.

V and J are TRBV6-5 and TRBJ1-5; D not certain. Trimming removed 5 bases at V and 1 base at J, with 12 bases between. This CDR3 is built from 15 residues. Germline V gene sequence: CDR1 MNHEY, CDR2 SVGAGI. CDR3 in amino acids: CASSGGPQSNQPQHF. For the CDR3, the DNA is TGTGCCAGCAGTGGCGGCCCGCAGAGCAATCAGCCCCAGCATTTT.

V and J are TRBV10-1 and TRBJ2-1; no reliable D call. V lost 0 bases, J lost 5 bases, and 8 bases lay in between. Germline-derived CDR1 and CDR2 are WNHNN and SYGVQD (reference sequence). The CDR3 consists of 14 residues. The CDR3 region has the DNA TGCGCCAGCAGTGAGTCGGCAGCAAACAATGAGCAGTTCTTC. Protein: CASSESAANNEQFF.

CDR3 amino acids: CASSPGGPSSGDTQYF. DNA for the CDR3: TGCGCCAGCAGCCCTGGGGGACCCTCCTCGGGGGATACGCAGTATTTT. The J gene is TRBJ2-3, the V gene TRBV5-1, with D tentatively TRBD1 or TRBD2 (5 bases each). CDR1 SGHRS and CDR2 YFSETQ come from the germline V gene. Trimming stripped 4 bases from V and 6 bases from J, with 21 bases between. CDR3 size: 16 residues.

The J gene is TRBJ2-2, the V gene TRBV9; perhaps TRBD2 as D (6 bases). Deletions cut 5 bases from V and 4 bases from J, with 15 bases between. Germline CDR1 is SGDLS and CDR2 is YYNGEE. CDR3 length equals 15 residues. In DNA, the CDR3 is TGTGCCAGCAGGCTAGATGCGGGGCCCACCGGGGAGCTGTTTTTT. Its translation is CASRLDAGPTGELFF.

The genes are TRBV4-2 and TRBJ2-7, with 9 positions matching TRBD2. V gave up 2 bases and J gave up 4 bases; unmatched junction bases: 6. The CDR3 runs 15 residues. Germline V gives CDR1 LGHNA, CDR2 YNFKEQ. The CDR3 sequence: CASSQWAGGQYEQYF. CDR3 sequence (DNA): TGTGCCAGCAGCCAATGGGCGGGGGGGCAGTACGAGCAGTACTTC.

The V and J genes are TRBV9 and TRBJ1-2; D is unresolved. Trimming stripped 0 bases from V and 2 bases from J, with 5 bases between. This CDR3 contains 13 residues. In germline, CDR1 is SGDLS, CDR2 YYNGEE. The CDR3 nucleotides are TGTGCCAGCAGCGTAGGGGAGAACTATGGCTACACCTTC. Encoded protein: CASSVGENYGYTF.

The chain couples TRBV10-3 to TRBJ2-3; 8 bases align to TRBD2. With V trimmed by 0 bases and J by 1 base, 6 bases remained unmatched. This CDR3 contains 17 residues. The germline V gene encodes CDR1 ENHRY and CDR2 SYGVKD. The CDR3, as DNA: TGTGCCATCAGTGAGTCTAGCGGGGCAGGGGGCACAGATACGCAGTATTTT. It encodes CAISESSGAGGTDTQYF.

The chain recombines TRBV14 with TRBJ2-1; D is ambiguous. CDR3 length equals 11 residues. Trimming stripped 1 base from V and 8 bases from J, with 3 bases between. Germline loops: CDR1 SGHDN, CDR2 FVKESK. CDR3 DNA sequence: TGTGCCAGCAGCCAAGTCGATGAGCAGTTCTTC. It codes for CASSQVDEQFF.

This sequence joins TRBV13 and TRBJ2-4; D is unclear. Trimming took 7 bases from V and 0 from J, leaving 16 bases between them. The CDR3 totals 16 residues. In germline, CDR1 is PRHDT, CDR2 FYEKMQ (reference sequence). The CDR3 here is CASTNQRSLAKNIQYF. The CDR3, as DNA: TGTGCCAGCACCAACCAGAGAAGTTTAGCCAAAAACATTCAGTACTTC.